This T cell receptor beta chain appears in the sequencing data of a study of T cells in Graves' hyperthyroidism and ophthalmopathy. Background on the study: Blood was drawn when the patient was first diagnosed and still untreated.

This clonotype was recorded at least ten times. Antigen: not known. Germline V gene sequence: CDR1 MDHEN, CDR2 SYDVKM. Trimming took off 4 bases at V and 0 bases at J, with 14 bases between the two ends. This CDR3 has 16 amino acids. Study outcomes and limitations: Ophthalmopathy and stable hyperthyroidism were separated by a 13 V-J model.

It was RNA transcripts that yielded the amplified TCR beta CDR3 regions. RT-PCR in the first round (using the HTBI primer set) targeted the TCR CDR3. TCRdb redid the calling of the multiplex PCR reads with MiXCR, one entry per CDR3 protein. The sample has 450,000 to 600,000 distinct CDR3 sequences; about 14% are singletons. Not enrolled were patients with uncontrolled infection, other autoimmune disease, pregnancy or lactation. From 9 to 10 ml of fresh peripheral blood, PBMCs were isolated. The receptor's source is a woman aged 40 to 55 with Graves' hyperthyroidism. The chain combines TRBV28 with TRBJ2-3; D may match TRBD1 or TRBD2 (5 bases each). What was sequenced was blood. CDR3 loop: CASSSNPGPSTDTQYF. In DNA form, the CDR3 reads TGTGCCAGCAGTTCCAACCCGGGACCTAGCACAGATACGCAGTATTTT.